This T cell receptor beta chain came from a study of glioma-infiltrating T cells after dendritic cell vaccination. The CDR3 consists of 15 residues. V shed 5 bases and J 7 bases; nucleotides not matched to a gene: 7. Looked up from germline, CDR1 is SGHAT and CDR2 is FQNNGV. As for time point: after dendritic cell vaccination, including at tumor progression/relapse. Isocitrate dehydrogenase mutation was absent in all glioblastoma patients. Assay used: immunoSEQ multiplex PCR; TCRdb lists only in-frame clones, some missing. This sample carries 50,000 to 70,000 clones, roughly 80% of them seen once, and the ten largest clones take approximately 14%.

The TCR sequence derives from a human donor with glioblastoma. Specimen: blood, collected after dendritic cell vaccination. This chain links TRBV11-2 with TRBJ1-6, with 8 bases matching TRBD1. The CDR3 DNA reads TGTGCCAGCAGCCCCCGGACAGGGCTAAATTCACCCCTCCACTTT. Protein sequence: CASSPRTGLNSPLHF. The full variable domain, rest sourced from reference TRBV11-2 and TRBJ1-6, is EAGVAQSPRYKIIEKRQSVAFWCNPISGHATLYWYQQILGQGPKLLIQFQNNGVVDDSQLPKDRFSAERLKGVDSTLKIQPAKLEDSAVYLCASSPRTGLNSPLHFGNGTRLTVT.